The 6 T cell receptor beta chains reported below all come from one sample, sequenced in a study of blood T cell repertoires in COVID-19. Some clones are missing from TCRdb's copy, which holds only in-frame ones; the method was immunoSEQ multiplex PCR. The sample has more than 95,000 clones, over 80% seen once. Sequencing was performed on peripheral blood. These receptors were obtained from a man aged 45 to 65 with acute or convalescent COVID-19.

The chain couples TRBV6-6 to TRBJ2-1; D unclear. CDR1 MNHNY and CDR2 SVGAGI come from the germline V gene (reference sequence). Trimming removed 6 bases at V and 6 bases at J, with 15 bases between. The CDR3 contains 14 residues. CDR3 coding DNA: TGTGCCAGCAGAGAGGCCGCCTTAGGCAATGAGCAGTTCTTC. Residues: CASREAALGNEQFF.

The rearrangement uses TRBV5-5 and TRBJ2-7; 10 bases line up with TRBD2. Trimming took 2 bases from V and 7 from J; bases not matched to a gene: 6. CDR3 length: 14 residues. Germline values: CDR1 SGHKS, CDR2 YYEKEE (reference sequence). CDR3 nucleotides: TGTGCCAGCAGCTTAGCGGGAGGGCCGAGGGAGCAGTACTTC. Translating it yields CASSLAGGPREQYF.

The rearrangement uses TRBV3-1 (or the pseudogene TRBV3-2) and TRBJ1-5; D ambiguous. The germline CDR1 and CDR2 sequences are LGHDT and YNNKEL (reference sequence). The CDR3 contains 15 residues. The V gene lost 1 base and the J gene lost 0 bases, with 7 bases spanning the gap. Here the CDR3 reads CASSQGLPSNQPQHF. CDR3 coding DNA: TGTGCCAGCAGCCAAGGTCTACCTAGCAATCAGCCCCAGCATTTT.

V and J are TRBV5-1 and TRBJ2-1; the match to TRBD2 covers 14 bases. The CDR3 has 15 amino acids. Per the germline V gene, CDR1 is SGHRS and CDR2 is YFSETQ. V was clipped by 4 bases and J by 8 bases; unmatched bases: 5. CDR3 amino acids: CASSPGTSGSYEQFF. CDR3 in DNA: TGCGCCAGCAGCCCGGGGACTAGCGGGAGTTATGAGCAGTTCTTC.

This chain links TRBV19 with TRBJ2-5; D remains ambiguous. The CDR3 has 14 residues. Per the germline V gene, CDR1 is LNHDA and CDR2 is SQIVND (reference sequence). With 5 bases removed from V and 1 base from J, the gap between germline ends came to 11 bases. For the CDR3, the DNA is TGTGCCAGTAGTCAAAGAGGTGCCCAAGAGACCCAGTACTTC. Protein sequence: CASSQRGAQETQYF.

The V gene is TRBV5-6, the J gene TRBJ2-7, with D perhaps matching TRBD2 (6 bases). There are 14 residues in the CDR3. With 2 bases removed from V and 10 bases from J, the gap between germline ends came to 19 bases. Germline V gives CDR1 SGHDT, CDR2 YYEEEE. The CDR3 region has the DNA TGTGCCAGCAGCTTCCTCGGGGAGGACGGGGGACAGTACTTC. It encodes CASSFLGEDGGQYF.